The subject of this entry is one T cell receptor (beta chain). The CDR3 loop spans 16 amino acids. Germline assignment: CDR1 SGHRS and CDR2 YFSETQ. With 0 bases removed from V and 0 bases from J, the gap between germline ends came to 12 bases. In the source study's methods: It was from reference gene primer amplification that nucleated cell counts were estimated. The assay was immunoSEQ multiplex PCR, and TCRdb's table has in-frame clones only and misses some. The V and J calls and clone size were taken over from that table, and D and trimming were inferred from the DNA. The sample lists about 140,000 clones; 84% were seen once. The sample comes from a study of blood T cell repertoires in COVID-19. As for the study in general: Both acute and convalescent COVID-19 samples were obtained from the United States, Italy and Spain.

This sequence was found in a human donor in a cohort sampled during active COVID-19. This chain links TRBV5-1 with TRBJ1-1; D not certain. Material for sequencing was peripheral blood. The chain's CDR3 is CASSLALTLMNTEAFF. As DNA, the CDR3 is TGCGCCAGCAGCTTGGCCCTAACCCTGATGAACACTGAAGCTTTCTTT.